This section outlines one TCR beta chain sequence together with its context. Its specificity is not known. This record comes from a study of T cell responses to AZD1222 COVID-19 vaccine. J was trimmed by 4 bases and V by 4 bases; bases with no gene match: 4. Germline CDR1 and CDR2: KGHDR and SFDVKD. The CDR3 runs 16 residues. General study points: At baseline, seropositivity was found in only six AZD1222 recipients. The breadth and depth of Spike-specific TCRs increased once two AZD1222 doses had been given. Clonal diversity was possibly underestimated, and white British individuals and females predominated among donors.

Profiled with immunoSEQ multiplex PCR; TCRdb holds only in-frame clones, not every one. The data hold approximately 100,000 clones, with roughly 90% observed a single time. The rearrangement links TRBV24-1 to TRBJ2-1, with 12 bases lining up with TRBD2. The material was peripheral blood, obtained on day 0 of AZD1222 vaccination. The receptor was derived from an adult in good health. The CDR3 is CATSEEGLAGYNEQFF. The CDR3 DNA is TGTGCCACCAGTGAGGAGGGACTAGCGGGTTACAATGAGCAGTTCTTC.